The clone carrying this T cell receptor beta chain was observed a handful of times. Its specificity is not known. A multiplex PCR was run with 60 Vbeta primers and 13 Jbeta primers. Authors' analysis steps: Later reanalysis found approximately 80 million unique TCR beta chains, 10 million to 12 million of them shared. Clones were sequenced by immunoSEQ multiplex PCR, and TCRdb holds only the in-frame ones, with some missing. V and J calls and clone size are given by that table; D and trimming were obtained from the DNA. The top ten clones hold 4% to 4.5% of a sample with around 80,000 clones, under 65% of them seen once. This CDR3 is built from 14 residues. CDR1 is MDHEN and CDR2 is SYDVKM in the germline V gene. Trimming removed 1 base at V and 7 bases at J, with 11 bases between. This entry is derived from a study of cytomegalovirus exposure and HLA in healthy donors. Study-level points and caveats: The authors later linked a missense DCLRE1C variant to TCR beta V- and J-gene trimming. The authors listed around 150 TCR beta chains as cytomegalovirus-associated. Previously analyzed data showed that most TCR beta V segments were productive at a frequency of about 87% or about 30%.

The sample comprised PBMCs. This chain joins TRBV28 and TRBJ1-5, with a weak D call TRBD1 (5 bases). This sequence originates from a male donor in good health and CMV-seropositive. CDR3 sequence (DNA): TGTGCCAGCAGTTTATATGGGGCTGGACAGCCCCAGCATTTT. This codes for CASSLYGAGQPQHF.